This T cell receptor beta chain was observed in a study of blood T cell repertoires in COVID-19. In the authors' methods: Counts of nucleated cells, estimated from reference gene primer amplification, were obtained. TCRdb's copy holds only in-frame clones and misses some; the assay was immunoSEQ multiplex PCR. V and J calls and clone size are copied from that table; D and trimming were computed from the DNA. The sample lists approximately 97,000 clones, approximately 86% occurring once. Trimming left V 5 bases short and J 9 bases short, with 17 bases between. CDR3 size: 14 residues. From germline, CDR1 is SGHAT and CDR2 FQNNGV.

This clonotype was sampled from a woman aged 80 or over with acute or convalescent COVID-19. Sequenced sample: peripheral blood. The chain is built from TRBV11-2 and TRBJ1-5, with D unresolved. The CDR3: CASSVGSLGRPQHF. In nucleotides, the CDR3 is TGTGCCAGCAGCGTCGGGAGTCTCGGGAGGCCCCAGCATTTT.